This entry is about one T cell receptor beta chain. Its cognate antigen is unknown. This sample stems from a study of shared clonotypes between healthy human individuals. Study-level information: Donors were two women and three men aged 18 to 49. Study results and caveats: The diversity represented, both genetic and in exposure history, was limited by few donors.

The CDR3 spans 14 residues. Per germline, CDR1 SGDLS and CDR2 YYNGEE. The V and J ends lost 4 bases and 3 bases, in that order; junction bases with no gene match: 2. Ten immunoSEQ deep assay plates were used to sequence unsorted PBMC DNA. The method was immunoSEQ multiplex PCR; TCRdb's version includes in-frame clones alone and lacks a portion of them. Of around 450,000 clones in the sample, 70% to 80% were seen once. The chain combines TRBV9 with TRBJ1-5, with 9 bases identical to TRBD1. This TCR was recovered from a woman aged 40 to 50 in good health. Some clones in this sample may be carry-over from other donors' samples. The source material was PBMCs. CDR3 sequence: CASSSQGANQPQHF. CDR3 bases: TGTGCCAGCAGCTCACAGGGGGCCAATCAGCCCCAGCATTTT.